A single T cell receptor (beta chain) is shown here with its context. Its cognate antigen is unknown. These data are taken from a study of T cells in tumors after PD-1 blockade. Whole-study context: Mean per tumor sample: approximately 26,000 templates (about 550-100,000), 6,041 unique clonotypes.

The CDR3 is 16 residues long. In germline, CDR1 is LGHNA, CDR2 YSLEER. Losses at the gene ends were 3 bases for V and 8 bases for J; bases not matched to a gene: 12. The study, taken as a whole, reports: Two pre-treatment samples showed no clonal replacement between them. After therapy, most expanded exhausted CD8+ clones were absent pre-treatment, suggesting clonal replacement.

Sequencing used immunoSEQ multiplex PCR; TCRdb keeps in-frame clones, though not all of them. The sample holds 4,000 to 5,000 clones, approximately 60% seen once. The chain is built from TRBV4-3 and TRBJ1-2; TRBD1 matches at 10 bases. This sequence was found in a human donor with basal cell carcinoma. The sample in question was tumor tissue, obtained after anti-PD-1 treatment. CDR3 sequence (DNA): TGCGCCAGCAGCCAGACAAAAAGAGGACAGGGGGACGGCTACACCTTC. The encoded protein is CASSQTKRGQGDGYTF.